The rows below give T cell receptor beta chains drawn from one sample of a study of blood T cell repertoires in COVID-19. Measured with immunoSEQ multiplex PCR; TCRdb has only the in-frame clones, and not every one. The sample consists of roughly 99,000 clones, around 89% of them appearing once. Sequences were obtained from peripheral blood. The receptors were sampled from a man in his fifties with active or convalescent COVID-19. CDR3s include the opening cysteine and the closing phenylalanine or tryptophan. Each record gives: CDR3 protein, CDR3 DNA, V gene, clone size, J gene, D gene. The D gene is left open where the match is weak. Size tells how often a clone was seen (once, few, many) or the class of an expanded clone, and some rows leave it out.

CDR3: CASSYWSGEKLFF; DNA: TGTGCCAGCAGTTACTGGTCGGGTGAAAAACTGTTTTTT; V: TRBV6-5; size: few; J: TRBJ1-4; D: NA
CDR3: CASSRGLDYEQYF; DNA: TGTGCCAGCAGCAGGGGACTGGACTACGAGCAGTACTTC; V: TRBV5-5; size: NA; J: TRBJ2-7; D: NA
CDR3: CASSQELAGGGNEQFF; DNA: TGTGCCAGCAGCCAAGAACTAGCGGGAGGAGGAAATGAGCAGTTCTTC; V: TRBV4-2; size: once; J: TRBJ2-1; D: TRBD2
CDR3: CASSFGTGNTEAFF; DNA: TGTGCCAGCAGCTTCGGGACAGGGAACACTGAAGCTTTCTTT; V: TRBV7-9; size: NA; J: TRBJ1-1; D: TRBD1
CDR3: CASSDGRGWQPQHF; DNA: TGTGCCAGCAGTGATGGCAGGGGGTGGCAGCCCCAGCATTTT; V: TRBV6-4; size: NA; J: TRBJ1-5; D: TRBD1
CDR3: CARLIADSYNEQFF; DNA: TGTGCCAGACTAATAGCGGACTCCTACAATGAGCAGTTCTTC; V: TRBV21-1; size: NA; J: TRBJ2-1; D: NA
CDR3: CASSLATISPATNEKLFF; DNA: TGTGCCAGCAGCTTAGCGACTATTAGTCCTGCAACTAATGAAAAACTGTTTTTT; V: TRBV7-2; size: NA; J: TRBJ1-4; D: NA
CDR3: CASSSFRTLQGQPQHF; DNA: TGTGCCAGTAGTAGCTTCCGGACACTCCAGGGGCAGCCCCAGCATTTT; V: TRBV19; size: NA; J: TRBJ1-5; D: NA
CDR3: CAISEVGYNEQFF; DNA: TGTGCCATCAGTGAGGTCGGCTACAATGAGCAGTTCTTC; V: TRBV10-3; size: NA; J: TRBJ2-1; D: NA
CDR3: CAWDRQATEAFF; DNA: TGTGCCTGGGACAGACAGGCCACTGAAGCTTTCTTT; V: TRBV30; size: NA; J: TRBJ1-1; D: NA
CDR3: CASSPLQGSITNEKLFF; DNA: TGTGCCAGCTCACCCTTACAGGGGAGCATAACTAATGAAAAACTGTTTTTT; V: TRBV18; size: NA; J: TRBJ1-4; D: TRBD1
CDR3: CASSPQFRVGQGARDNEQFF; DNA: TGTGCCAGCAGCCCCCAGTTCCGGGTAGGACAGGGGGCGCGAGACAATGAGCAGTTCTTC; V: TRBV3-1/TRBV3-2; size: NA; J: TRBJ2-1; D: TRBD1
CDR3: CASSPRTGLWSPVGQNSQYF; DNA: TGTGCCAGCTCACCTCGGACGGGACTTTGGTCCCCCGTTGGCCAAAATTCGCAGTATTTT; V: TRBV18; size: NA; J: TRBJ2-3; D: NA
CDR3: CASSLLGLGSYNEQFF; DNA: TGTGCCAGCAGTTTATTGGGACTAGGCTCCTACAATGAGCAGTTCTTC; V: TRBV28; size: NA; J: TRBJ2-1; D: TRBD2
CDR3: CASTTTAYQPQHF; DNA: TGTGCCAGCACCACGACTGCCTATCAGCCCCAGCATTTT; V: TRBV28; size: NA; J: TRBJ1-5; D: NA
CDR3: CASSMERGTEAFF; DNA: TGTGCCAGTAGTATGGAAAGGGGCACTGAAGCTTTCTTT; V: TRBV19; size: NA; J: TRBJ1-1; D: NA
CDR3: CASSEAGVMNTEAFF; DNA: TGTGCCAGCAGTGAAGCAGGGGTTATGAACACTGAAGCTTTCTTT; V: TRBV6-1; size: NA; J: TRBJ1-1; D: NA
CDR3: CASSRGGGNEKLFF; DNA: TGTGCCAGTAGTAGAGGGGGCGGTAATGAAAAACTGTTTTTT; V: TRBV19; size: NA; J: TRBJ1-4; D: TRBD1
CDR3: CASSAKGASAYNEQFF; DNA: TGTGCCAGCAGCGCGAAAGGGGCTAGCGCCTACAATGAGCAGTTCTTC; V: TRBV7-9; size: few; J: TRBJ2-1; D: NA
CDR3: CASSSGTGGGYTF; DNA: TGTGCCAGCAGTTCCGGGACAGGGGGTGGCTACACCTTC; V: TRBV7-2; size: NA; J: TRBJ1-2; D: TRBD1
CDR3: CASSWESGTGVHEQYF; DNA: TGTGCCAGCAGCTGGGAAAGTGGGACAGGGGTCCACGAGCAGTACTTC; V: TRBV21-1; size: NA; J: TRBJ2-7; D: NA